These 24 T cell receptor beta chains were sequenced from one sample in a study of immune evolution from preneoplasia to lung adenocarcinoma (dated by TCRdb to 2020 to 2023). The method was the immunoSEQ multiplex PCR assay. The table comes from immuneACCESS by way of TCRdb, which keeps in-frame sequences with V and J called. Part of the clones is missing from these tables; in studies checked, under half for an unresolved V gene and the rest for unknown reasons. The sample includes 3,500 to 4,500 clones, with approximately 80% observed a single time. Roughly a tenth of the sample is taken by the ten largest. Sequenced sample: FFPE adjacent normal lung tissue. The receptors were gathered from a person aged 55-80 years with lung adenocarcinoma.

As to this clone: An end of the junction does not agree with germline; a read error may underlie this. The chain joins TRBV30 to TRBJ1-1, with D maybe TRBD1 (5 bases). This CDR3 contains 13 residues. Germline V gene lookup returns CDR1 GTSNPN and CDR2 SVGIG (reference sequence). The CDR3 loop reads CAWRTSGGTEAFF. The CDR3 coding sequence is TGTGCGTGGAGGACCTCGGGGGGCACTGAAGCTTTCTTT. Together with reference TRBV30 and TRBJ1-1, the CDR3 gives the full variable domain: SQTIHQWPATLVQPVGSPLSLECTVEGTSNPNLYWYRQAAGRGLQLLFYSVGIGQISSEVPQNLSASRPQDRQFILSSKKLLLSDSGFYLCAWRTSGGTEAFFGQGTRLTVV.

J is TRBJ1-2 and V is TRBV4-3; possible D gene TRBD1, 5 bases. Trimming cost V 0 bases and J 6 bases, with 11 bases left between them. Per the germline V gene, CDR1 is LGHNA and CDR2 is YSLEER. CDR3 size: 14 residues. This CDR3 is CASSQDRVKNGYTF. As DNA, the CDR3 is TGCGCCAGCAGCCAAGACAGGGTGAAAAATGGCTACACCTTC.

This clone was observed a handful of times. This chain joins TRBV5-1 and TRBJ2-7; TRBD2 might be the D (5 bases). Germline CDR1 SGHRS, CDR2 YFSETQ. The CDR3 is made up of 12 amino acids. V was clipped by 4 bases and J by 5 bases, with 10 bases between them. The CDR3 sequence: CASSQVGDEQYF. CDR3 in DNA: TGCGCCAGCAGCCAGGTCGGGGACGAGCAGTACTTC.

The chain uses TRBV20-1 and TRBJ1-1, with D perhaps TRBD1 (5 bases). The CDR3 runs to 10 residues. The V end lost 5 bases, the J end lost 10 bases, and 11 bases lay between the germline ends. Germline lookup yields CDR1 DFQATT and CDR2 SNEGSKA (reference sequence). The CDR3 DNA follows: TGCAGTGCTGGGGCGGATAGAGCTTTCTTT. Amino acids: CSAGADRAFF.

The chain recombines TRBV30 with TRBJ2-1, with 9 bases that match TRBD2. The CDR3 has 14 amino acids. Germline assignment: CDR1 GTSNPN and CDR2 SVGIG (reference sequence). Trimming at V came to 3 bases and at J to 6 bases, leaving 6 bases not matched to a gene. This chain's CDR3 is CAWRSSGITNEQFF. CDR3 bases: TGTGCCTGGAGATCTAGCGGGATAACCAATGAGCAGTTCTTC.

The V call is TRBV5-4, the J call TRBJ2-3, with TRBD1 matching 7 bases. Germline assignment: CDR1 SGHNT and CDR2 YYREEE (reference sequence). The junction had 8 bases not matched to a gene; V was cut back by 3 bases and J by 1 base. This CDR3 has 16 amino acids. The CDR3 DNA sequence: TGTGCCAGCAGCTCCACCGCAGGGGGAGGCACAGATACGCAGTATTTT. Protein product: CASSSTAGGGTDTQYF.

This chain joins TRBV7-2 and TRBJ1-2; 9 bases fit TRBD1. V was pared by 5 bases and J by 5 bases, with 12 bases of the junction left unmatched. This CDR3 has 16 amino acids. Germline V gene lookup returns CDR1 SGHTA and CDR2 FQGNSA. The CDR3 sequence: CASSANRGLGGYGYTF. The CDR3 DNA sequence: TGTGCCAGCAGCGCCAACAGGGGGCTCGGTGGGTATGGCTACACCTTC.

This clone was picked up one time. V is TRBV5-4 and J is TRBJ1-4, with D unclear. V was clipped by 4 bases and J by 0 bases, with 13 bases between them. The CDR3 runs to 16 residues. Germline V lookup: CDR1 SGHNT, CDR2 YYREEE (reference sequence). CDR3 region: CASSVGGLATNEKLFF. CDR3 coding DNA: TGTGCCAGCAGCGTAGGTGGCCTTGCAACTAATGAAAAACTGTTTTTT.

The chain couples TRBV10-3 to TRBJ1-2; D is possibly TRBD1 (6 bases). CDR1 is ENHRY, CDR2 SYGVKD, per germline. Trimming took 10 bases from V and 4 from J, leaving 34 bases between them. The CDR3 covers 19 residues. The CDR3 is CATYSPPARAQGLLYGYTF. In DNA form, the CDR3 reads TGTGCCACCTATTCTCCTCCTGCAAGGGCGCAGGGGCTGCTCTATGGCTACACCTTC.

This clone was found once. The chain links TRBV4-3 to TRBJ2-3, with 8 bases matching TRBD1. J was trimmed by 3 bases and V by 1 base; bases with no gene match: 3. The length of the CDR3 is 15 residues. Germline CDR1 reads LGHNA; CDR2 reads YSLEER. Written as DNA, the CDR3 is TGCGCCAGCAGCCAAGGGACAGGGCGTACAGATACGCAGTATTTT. Its protein product is CASSQGTGRTDTQYF.

V is TRBV7-2 and J is TRBJ2-7, with 7 bases identical to TRBD1. Germline CDR1 is SGHTA and CDR2 is FQGNSA. With V trimmed by 0 bases and J by 5 bases, 7 bases remained unmatched. This CDR3 comprises 15 residues. The CDR3 bases are TGTGCCAGCAGCTTAGCGTCGACAGGGCCCCACGAGCAGTACTTC. Protein: CASSLASTGPHEQYF.

The CDR3 DNA reads as TGTGCCAGTAGGGAAACAGGGGACGGTCAGCCCCAGCATTTT. Amino acid sequence: CASRETGDGQPQHF. The chain carries TRBV19 and TRBJ1-5; 7 bases align to TRBD1. The CDR3 totals 14 residues. The germline gives CDR1 LNHDA, CDR2 SQIVND (reference sequence). The J segment lost 6 bases and the V segment lost 6 bases, leaving 8 bases of the junction unmatched.

V usage is TRBV6-1 and J usage is TRBJ1-1; D unresolved. The ends were cut back, 5 bases at V and 6 bases at J, with 16 bases in the middle. Germline loops: CDR1 MNHNS, CDR2 SASEGT. This CDR3 comprises 14 residues. The CDR3 sequence: CASSPLDWAPEAFF. CDR3 in DNA: TGTGCCAGCAGTCCCCTAGACTGGGCCCCTGAAGCTTTCTTT.

V and J are TRBV4-3 and TRBJ1-4; D ambiguous. The V end lost 3 bases, the J end lost 6 bases, and 8 bases lay between the germline ends. The CDR3 has 13 amino acids. Per the germline V gene, CDR1 is LGHNA and CDR2 is YSLEER. The CDR3 DNA is TGCGCCAGCAGCCAGAACCGTGATGAAAAACTGTTTTTT. This gives the protein CASSQNRDEKLFF.

The J gene is TRBJ1-5, the V gene TRBV14, with 9 bases that match TRBD1. The germline gives CDR1 SGHDN, CDR2 FVKESK. The CDR3 has 14 amino acids. V lost 3 bases and J lost 4; bases outside the gene matches: 1. The CDR3 DNA reads as TGTGCCAGCAGCCACGACAGGGGGAATCAGCCCCAGCATTTT. This gives the protein CASSHDRGNQPQHF.

The table lists this clone with a count of one. The J gene is TRBJ2-7, the V gene TRBV18, with 8 bases identical to TRBD1. This CDR3 has 15 residues. Looked up from germline, CDR1 is KGHSH and CDR2 is LQKENI. J gave up 2 bases and V 3 bases, and 6 bases lay outside the gene matches. The CDR3 DNA is TGTGCCAGCTCACCTATGCAGGGGGCCGCCTACGAGCAGTACTTC. Its protein product is CASSPMQGAAYEQYF. Together with reference TRBV18 and TRBJ2-7, the CDR3 gives the full variable domain: NAGVMQNPRHLVRRRGQEARLRCSPMKGHSHVYWYRQLPEEGLKFMVYLQKENIIDESGMPKERFSAEFPKEGPSILRIQQVVRGDSAAYFCASSPMQGAAYEQYFGPGTRLTVT.

The chain recombines TRBV6-5 with TRBJ1-2; D is perhaps TRBD1 (5 bases). V was pared by 2 bases and J by 8 bases, with 12 bases between. The length of the CDR3 is 13 residues. Germline V gene data show CDR1 as MNHEY and CDR2 as SVGAGI. Here the CDR3 DNA reads TGTGCCAGCAGTTACGGGGGTTCGGGAGGCTACACCTTC. Encoded protein: CASSYGGSGGYTF.

The chain has TRBV6-1 and TRBJ1-5; D is undetermined. Looked up from germline, CDR1 is MNHNS and CDR2 is SASEGT. The germline V and J ends were trimmed by 2 bases and 6 bases, with 11 bases remaining between them. The CDR3 totals 14 residues. In nucleotides, the CDR3 is TGTGCCAGCAGTGAAAGCCCCAGGACTCAGCCCCAGCATTTT. Protein: CASSESPRTQPQHF.

This chain uses TRBV27 with TRBJ2-7, with D uncertain. The CDR3 is made up of 11 amino acids. V shed 8 bases and J shed 5 bases, with 10 bases lying between them. Looked up from germline, CDR1 is MNHEY and CDR2 is SMNVEV (reference sequence). CDR3 loop: CASLYGDEQYF. DNA for the CDR3: TGTGCCAGCCTCTATGGGGACGAGCAGTACTTC.

In this sample, this clone turned up once. The chain links TRBV28 to TRBJ2-7; D may be TRBD1 (6 bases). The V gene lost 4 bases and the J gene lost 3 bases, with 13 bases spanning the gap. Per germline, CDR1 MDHEN and CDR2 SYDVKM. CDR3 length: 14 amino acids. The CDR3 DNA follows: TGTGCCAGCAGTTGGGGACAATTAGTCTACGAGCAGTACTTC. The encoded protein is CASSWGQLVYEQYF. The complete variable domain, with remaining parts taken from reference TRBV28 and TRBJ2-7, reads DVKVTQSSRYLVKRTGEKVFLECVQDMDHENMFWYRQDPGLGLRLIYFSYDVKMKEKGDIPEGYSVSREKKERFSLILESASTNQTSMYLCASSWGQLVYEQYFGPGTRLTVT.

The chain uses TRBV15 and TRBJ1-5; 8 bases match TRBD1. Germline V gives CDR1 LNHNV, CDR2 YYDKDF (reference sequence). This CDR3 is 12 amino acids long. The junction had 0 bases not matched to a gene; V was cut back by 9 bases and J by 2 bases. The CDR3 nucleotides read TGTGCCACGGACAGGGGCAATCAGCCCCAGCATTTT. Its translation is CATDRGNQPQHF. The complete variable domain, with remaining parts taken from reference TRBV15 and TRBJ1-5, reads DAMVIQNPRYQVTQFGKPVTLSCSQTLNHNVMYWYQQKSSQAPKLLFHYYDKDFNNEADTPDNFQSRRPNTSFCFLDIRSPGLGDTAMYLCATDRGNQPQHFGDGTRLSIL.

The V and J genes are TRBV5-1 and TRBJ2-5; 11 bases agree with TRBD2. The CDR3 contains 15 residues. The J segment lost 1 base and the V segment lost 3 bases, leaving 2 bases of the junction unmatched. Germline lookup yields CDR1 SGHRS and CDR2 YFSETQ. The CDR3 loop is CASSWGLAVQETQYF. CDR3 sequence (DNA): TGCGCCAGCAGCTGGGGACTAGCGGTCCAAGAGACCCAGTACTTC.

The chain links TRBV7-3 to TRBJ1-6; D is undetermined. CDR1 and CDR2 from the germline V gene are SGHTA and FQGTGA. The CDR3 length is 13 residues. With 5 bases removed from V and 10 bases from J, the gap between germline ends came to 12 bases. The CDR3 region is CASSPHPESPLHF. The CDR3 DNA is TGTGCCAGCAGCCCCCATCCCGAATCACCCCTCCACTTT.

The genes are TRBV9 and TRBJ2-3; 11 nucleotides agree with TRBD2. This CDR3 is built from 16 residues. Unmatched junction bases numbered 0, after V lost 0 bases and J lost 0 bases. CDR1 and CDR2 from the germline V gene are SGDLS and YYNGEE. The CDR3 DNA reads as TGTGCCAGCAGCGTAGTAGCGGGGGGGAGCACAGATACGCAGTATTTT. It codes for CASSVVAGGSTDTQYF. Complete variable domain (other parts from reference TRBV9 and TRBJ2-3): DSGVTQTPKHLITATGQRVTLRCSPRSGDLSVYWYQQSLDQGLQFLIQYYNGEERAKGNILERFSAQQFPDLHSELNLSSLELGDSALYFCASSVVAGGSTDTQYFGPGTRLTVL.